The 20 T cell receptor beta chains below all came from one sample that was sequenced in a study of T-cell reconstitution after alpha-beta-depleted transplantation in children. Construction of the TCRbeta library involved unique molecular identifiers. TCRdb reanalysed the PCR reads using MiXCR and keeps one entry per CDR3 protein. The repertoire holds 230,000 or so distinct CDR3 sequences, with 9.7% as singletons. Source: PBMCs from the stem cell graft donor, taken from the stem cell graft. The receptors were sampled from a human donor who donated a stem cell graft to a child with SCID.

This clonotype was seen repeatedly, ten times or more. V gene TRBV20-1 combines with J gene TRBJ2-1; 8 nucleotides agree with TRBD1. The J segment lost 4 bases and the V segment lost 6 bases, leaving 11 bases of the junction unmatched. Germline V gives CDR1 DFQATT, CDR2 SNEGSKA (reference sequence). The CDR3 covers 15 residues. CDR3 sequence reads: CSAPRDRFLYNEQFF. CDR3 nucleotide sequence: TGCAGTGCCCCTCGGGACAGGTTTTTATACAATGAGCAGTTCTTC.

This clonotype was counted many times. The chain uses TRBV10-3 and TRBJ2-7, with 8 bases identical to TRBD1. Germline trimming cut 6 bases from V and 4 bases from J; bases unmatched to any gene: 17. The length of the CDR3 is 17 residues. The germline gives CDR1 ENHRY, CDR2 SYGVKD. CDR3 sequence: CAISVERQGQLSYEQYF. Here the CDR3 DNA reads TGTGCCATCAGCGTCGAACGACAGGGGCAATTGAGTTACGAGCAGTACTTC.

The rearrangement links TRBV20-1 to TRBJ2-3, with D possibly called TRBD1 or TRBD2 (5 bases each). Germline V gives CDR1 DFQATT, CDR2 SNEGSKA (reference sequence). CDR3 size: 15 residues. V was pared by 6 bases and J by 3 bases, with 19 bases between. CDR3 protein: CSAYRPSGTTDTQYF. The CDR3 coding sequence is TGCAGTGCCTACCGTCCTTCGGGGACGACAGATACGCAGTATTTT.

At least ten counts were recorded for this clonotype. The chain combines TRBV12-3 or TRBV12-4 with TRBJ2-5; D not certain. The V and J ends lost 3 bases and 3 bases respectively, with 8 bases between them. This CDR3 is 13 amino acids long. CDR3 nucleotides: TGTGCCAGCAGTTTGGACCCTGAAGAGACCCAGTACTTC. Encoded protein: CASSLDPEETQYF.

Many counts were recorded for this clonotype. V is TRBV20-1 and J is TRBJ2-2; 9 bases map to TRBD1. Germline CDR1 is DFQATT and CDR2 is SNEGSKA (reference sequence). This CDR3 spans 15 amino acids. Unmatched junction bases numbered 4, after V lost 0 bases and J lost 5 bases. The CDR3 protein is CSARERQGGTGELFF. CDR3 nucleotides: TGCAGTGCTAGAGAACGACAGGGGGGTACCGGGGAGCTGTTTTTT.

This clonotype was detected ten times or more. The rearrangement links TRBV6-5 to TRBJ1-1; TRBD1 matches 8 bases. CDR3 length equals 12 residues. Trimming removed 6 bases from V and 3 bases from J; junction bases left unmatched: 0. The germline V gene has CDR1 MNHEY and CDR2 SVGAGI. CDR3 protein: CASRQGDTEAFF. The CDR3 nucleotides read TGTGCCAGCAGACAGGGGGACACTGAAGCTTTCTTT.

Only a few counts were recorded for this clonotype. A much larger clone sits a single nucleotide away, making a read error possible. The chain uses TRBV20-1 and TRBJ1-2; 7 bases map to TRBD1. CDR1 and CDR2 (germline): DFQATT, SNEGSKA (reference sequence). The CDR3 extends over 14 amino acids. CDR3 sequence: CSATPQGRNYGDTF. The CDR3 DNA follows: TGCAGTGCAACGCCACAGGGGCGAAACTATGGCGACACCTTC.

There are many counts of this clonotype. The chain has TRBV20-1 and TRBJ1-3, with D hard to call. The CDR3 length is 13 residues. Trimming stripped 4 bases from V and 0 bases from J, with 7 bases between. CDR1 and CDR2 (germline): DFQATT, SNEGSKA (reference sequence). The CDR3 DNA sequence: TGCAGTGCTACTCGGGTCTCTGGAAACACCATATATTTT. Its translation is CSATRVSGNTIYF.

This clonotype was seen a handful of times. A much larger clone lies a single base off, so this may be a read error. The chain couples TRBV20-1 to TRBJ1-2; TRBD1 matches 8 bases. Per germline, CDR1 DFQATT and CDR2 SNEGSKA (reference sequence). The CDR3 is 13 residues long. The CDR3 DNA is TGCAGTGCCCACGACAGGGGCTTCTATGGCGACACCTTC. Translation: CSAHDRGFYGDTF.

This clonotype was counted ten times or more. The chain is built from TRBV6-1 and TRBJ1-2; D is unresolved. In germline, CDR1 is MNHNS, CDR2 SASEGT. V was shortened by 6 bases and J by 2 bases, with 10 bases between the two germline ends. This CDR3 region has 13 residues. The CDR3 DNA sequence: TGTGCCAGCAGACACCACTTCAACTATGGCTACACCTTC. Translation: CASRHHFNYGYTF.

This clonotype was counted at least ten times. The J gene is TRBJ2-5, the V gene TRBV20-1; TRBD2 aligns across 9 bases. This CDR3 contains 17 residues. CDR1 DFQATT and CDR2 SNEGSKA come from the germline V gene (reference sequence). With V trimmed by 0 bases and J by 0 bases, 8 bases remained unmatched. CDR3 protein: CSARDQVAGVYQETQYF. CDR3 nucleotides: TGCAGTGCTAGAGATCAGGTAGCGGGGGTCTACCAAGAGACCCAGTACTTC.

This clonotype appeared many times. CDR3 DNA sequence: TGCGCCAGCAGCACCGGGACAATGAACACAGATACGCAGTATTTT. Amino acids: CASSTGTMNTDTQYF. V gene TRBV5-1 combines with J gene TRBJ2-3, with D possibly being TRBD1 (6 bases). The CDR3 sequence is 15 residues long. V lost 4 bases and J 2 bases, leaving 14 bases between the germline ends. The germline CDR1 and CDR2 sequences are SGHRS and YFSETQ.

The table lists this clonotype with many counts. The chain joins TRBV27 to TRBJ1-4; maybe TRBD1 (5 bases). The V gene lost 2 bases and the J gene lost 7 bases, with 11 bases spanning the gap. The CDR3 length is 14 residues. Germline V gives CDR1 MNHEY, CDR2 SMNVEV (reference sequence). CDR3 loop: CASSLKGLSEKLFF. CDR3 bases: TGTGCCAGCAGTTTAAAGGGGTTAAGTGAAAAACTGTTTTTT.

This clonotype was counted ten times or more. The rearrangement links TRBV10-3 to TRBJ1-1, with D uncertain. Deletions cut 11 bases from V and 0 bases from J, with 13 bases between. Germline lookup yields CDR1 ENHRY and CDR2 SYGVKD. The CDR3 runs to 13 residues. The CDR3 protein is CASTTSLNTEAFF. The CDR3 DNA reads TGTGCCTCTACGACCTCTTTGAACACTGAAGCTTTCTTT.

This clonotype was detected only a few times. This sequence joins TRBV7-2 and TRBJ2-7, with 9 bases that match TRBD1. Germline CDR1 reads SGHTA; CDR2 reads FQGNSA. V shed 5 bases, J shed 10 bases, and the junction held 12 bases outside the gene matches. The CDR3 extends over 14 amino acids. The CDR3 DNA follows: TGTGCCAGCAGCGCGGGACAGGGCCCCCTGAAACAGTACTTC. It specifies CASSAGQGPLKQYF.

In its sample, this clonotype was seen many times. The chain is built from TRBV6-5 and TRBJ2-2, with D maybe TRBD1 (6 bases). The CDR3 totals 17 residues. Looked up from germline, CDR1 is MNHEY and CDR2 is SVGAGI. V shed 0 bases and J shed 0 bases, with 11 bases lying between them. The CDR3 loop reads CASSYSPQGSNTGELFF. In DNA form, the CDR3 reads TGTGCCAGCAGTTACTCGCCACAGGGATCGAACACCGGGGAGCTGTTTTTT.

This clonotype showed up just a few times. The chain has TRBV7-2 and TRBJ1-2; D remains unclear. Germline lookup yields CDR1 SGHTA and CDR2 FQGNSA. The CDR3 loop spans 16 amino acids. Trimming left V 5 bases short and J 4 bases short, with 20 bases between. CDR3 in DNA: TGTGCCAGCAGCACACGGGTCGGGGTTGATACCTATGGCTACACCTTC. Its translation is CASSTRVGVDTYGYTF.

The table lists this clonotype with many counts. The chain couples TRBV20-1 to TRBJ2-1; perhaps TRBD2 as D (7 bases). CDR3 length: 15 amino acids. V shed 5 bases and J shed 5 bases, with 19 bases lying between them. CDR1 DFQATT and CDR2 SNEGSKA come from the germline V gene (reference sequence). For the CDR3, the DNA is TGCAGTGCTCCCAAAGGGGGGGGTCTAAACAATGAGCAGTTCTTC. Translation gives CSAPKGGGLNNEQFF.

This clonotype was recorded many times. The CDR3 loop reads CSARDQSGTYEQYF. CDR3 nucleotide sequence: TGCAGTGCTAGAGATCAAAGCGGGACCTACGAGCAGTACTTC. The gene calls are TRBV20-1 and TRBJ2-7, with 7 bases fitting TRBD2. In germline, CDR1 is DFQATT, CDR2 SNEGSKA (reference sequence). This CDR3 comprises 14 residues. The ends lost 0 bases at V and 2 bases at J; junction bases unmatched: 4.

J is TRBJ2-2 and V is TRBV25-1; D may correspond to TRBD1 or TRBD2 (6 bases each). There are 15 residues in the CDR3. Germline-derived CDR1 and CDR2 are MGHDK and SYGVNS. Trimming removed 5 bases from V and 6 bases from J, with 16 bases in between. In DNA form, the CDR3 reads TGTGCCAGCAGTAGTCAGAGGGGGGTGGCCGGGGAGCTGTTTTTT. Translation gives CASSSQRGVAGELFF. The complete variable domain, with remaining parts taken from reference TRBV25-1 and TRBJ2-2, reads EADIYQTPRYLVIGTGKKITLECSQTMGHDKMYWYQQDPGMELHLIHYSYGVNSTEKGDLSSESTVSRIRTEHFPLTLESARPSHTSQYLCASSSQRGVAGELFFGEGSRLTVL.